Described below is a single T cell receptor (beta chain) sequence and its context. Its antigen is still unknown. The data were obtained in a study of T cell repertoires in cytomegalovirus infection. Study background: Indications of both CMV infection and matching HLA type were provided by public TCR beta signatures.

TCRdb re-analysed the reads in MiXCR, keeping a single row per CDR3 protein. The profile shows approximately 290,000 distinct CDR3 sequences, more than 20% of them singletons. Study results and limitations: Cumulative frequency of public TCR beta families picked out carriers of CMV plus the relevant HLA.

Losses at the gene ends were 3 bases for V and 7 bases for J; bases not matched to a gene: 10. In germline, CDR1 is MRHNA, CDR2 SNTAGT. This CDR3 contains 15 residues. V is TRBV6-4 and J is TRBJ2-5; 8 positions match TRBD2. The clonotype comes from a human donor in good health (CMV status not recorded). Some clones in this sample may be carry-over from other donors' samples. The sample was PBMCs. The CDR3 loop is CASSELAATFTTQYF. The CDR3 DNA reads as TGTGCCAGCAGTGAACTAGCGGCGACCTTTACGACCCAGTACTTC.